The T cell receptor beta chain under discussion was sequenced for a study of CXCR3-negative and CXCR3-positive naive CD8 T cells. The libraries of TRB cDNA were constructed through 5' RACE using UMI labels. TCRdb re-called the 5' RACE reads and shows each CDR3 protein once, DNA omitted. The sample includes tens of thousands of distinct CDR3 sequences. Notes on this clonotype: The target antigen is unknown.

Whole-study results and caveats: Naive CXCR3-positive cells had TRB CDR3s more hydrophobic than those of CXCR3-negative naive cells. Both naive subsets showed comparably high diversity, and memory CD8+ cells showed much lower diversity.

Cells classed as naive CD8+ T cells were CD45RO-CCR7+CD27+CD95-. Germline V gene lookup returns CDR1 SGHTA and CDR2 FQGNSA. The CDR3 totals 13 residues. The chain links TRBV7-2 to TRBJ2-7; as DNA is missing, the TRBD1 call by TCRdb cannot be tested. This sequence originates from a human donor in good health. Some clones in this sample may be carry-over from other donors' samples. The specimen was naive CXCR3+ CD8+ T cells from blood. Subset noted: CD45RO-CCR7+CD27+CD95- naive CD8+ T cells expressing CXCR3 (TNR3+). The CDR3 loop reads CASSRTGGYEQYF. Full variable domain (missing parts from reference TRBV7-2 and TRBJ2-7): GAGVSQSPSNKVTEKGKDVELRCDPISGHTALYWYRQSLGQGLEFLIYFQGNSAPDKSGLPSDRFSAERTGGSVSTLTIQRTQQEDSAVYLCASSRTGGYEQYFGPGTRLTVT.